Here is one TCR beta chain with its context. This CDR3 is 14 amino acids long. J lost 3 bases, V lost 7 bases, and 6 bases had no gene match. Germline V CDR1 and CDR2: WSHSY, SAAADI. The data were taken from a study of cytomegalovirus exposure and HLA in healthy donors. The PCR employed 60 Vbeta primers together with 13 Jbeta primers. The method was immunoSEQ multiplex PCR; TCRdb's version includes in-frame clones alone and lacks a portion of them. Found here are 97,000 or so clones, roughly 70% of them singletons; the top ten hold roughly 2.5%. The chain carries TRBV10-2 and TRBJ2-3; 8 nucleotides agree with TRBD2. The receptor's source is a man aged 50 to 60 in good health and CMV-seronegative. The specimen was PBMCs. CDR3 amino acids: CASTIPGGTDTQYF. As DNA, the CDR3 is TGCGCCAGCACTATACCGGGAGGGACAGATACGCAGTATTTT.